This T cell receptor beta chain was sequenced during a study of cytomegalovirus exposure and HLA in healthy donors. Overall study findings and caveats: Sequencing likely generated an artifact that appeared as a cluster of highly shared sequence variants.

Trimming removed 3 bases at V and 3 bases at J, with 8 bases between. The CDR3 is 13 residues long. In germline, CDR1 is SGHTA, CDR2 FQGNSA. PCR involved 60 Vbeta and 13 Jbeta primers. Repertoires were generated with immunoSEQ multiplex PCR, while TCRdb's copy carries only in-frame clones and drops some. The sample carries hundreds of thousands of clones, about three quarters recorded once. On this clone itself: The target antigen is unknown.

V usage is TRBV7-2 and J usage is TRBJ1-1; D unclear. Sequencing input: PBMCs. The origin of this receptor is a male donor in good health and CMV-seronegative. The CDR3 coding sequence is TGTGCCAGCAGCTTTGAAACAGACACTGAAGCTTTCTTT. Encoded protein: CASSFETDTEAFF.